This T cell receptor (beta chain) was identified in a study of CD8+CD57+ T cells in acquired aplastic anemia. Study information: Sorted CD4+ and CD8+ cells gave an average of roughly 3 ug of DNA.

An expansion of CD8+CD57+ cells by flow cytometry had been shown in patients chosen for sequencing. Every patient was diagnosed with severe acquired aplastic anemia. Study-level findings and limits: Patients and controls turned out to have roughly 30 CD8+ CDR3 sequences in common. No significant difference in CD8+ Simpson's diversity was found between patients and controls.

This clonotype was observed a single time. Its antigen is not known. V dropped 2 bases and J dropped 8 bases, with 12 bases sitting between them. Germline values: CDR1 SNHLY, CDR2 FYNNEI. The CDR3 has 14 residues. TCR beta VDJ and CDR3 profiling used genomic DNA as template. One entry per CDR3 protein results from TCRdb running MiXCR on the reads. The sample has around 210,000 distinct CDR3 sequences; less than 75% are singletons. The rearrangement links TRBV2 to TRBJ1-4; a possible D gene is TRBD1 (6 bases). The TCR originated in a human donor with aplastic anemia. The specimen was sorted CD4+, CD8+, or CD8+CD57+ T cells (not recorded which) from PBMCs. The CDR3 loop is CASSERGGEEKLFF. CDR3 DNA: TGTGCCAGCAGTGAACGAGGGGGGGAAGAAAAACTGTTTTTT.